This T cell receptor beta chain was sequenced during a study of shared clonotypes between healthy human individuals (dated by TCRdb to between 2020 and 2021). For the study in its entirety: A few men and a couple of women, aged 18 to 49 years, made up the cohort. Per donor, leukapheresis produced somewhere between about 0.85 and 10 billion PBMCs. For each donor, CD4 naive and CD4 memory were each given three plates, CD8 naive was given two plates, and CD8 memory was given one plate. To increase sequencing depth and limit assay-specific biases, TCR repertoire library preparation and sequencing were carried out by different laboratories using diverse techniques. To estimate repertoire size and how much clonotypes are shared between individuals, the study performed deep sequencing of blood TCR repertoires from a few healthy adults. The investigation overall reported the following: Pairwise subsampling led to the expectation that sequencing depth would affect the degree of clonotype sharing among donors. Incomplete sequencing was indicated by rarefaction of sorted-subset datasets, despite the large sequencing depth. Sharing across a few donors was observed for 5% to 6.5% of naive CD4, around 3.5% of naive CD8, 2.3% of memory CD4, and around 0.44% of memory CD8 clonotypes. Higher generation probabilities were observed for clonotypes shared by all four sorted-subset donors than for non-shared clonotypes. Naive subsets generally had larger estimated clonotype richness than memory subsets. The small number of donors limited the genetic and exposure-history diversity represented. Sampling was limited to blood, and TCR repertoires in tissue likely differ from TCR repertoires in blood.

For the CD8 naive samples, CD45RO-negative cells were positively selected for CCR7, yielding a CD45RA+CCR7+ population from which TemRA cells were excluded. Donors were healthy HIV-negative adults with no recently reported acute infections or vaccinations. Every donor was a Caucasian adult residing in Nashville, Tennessee, USA. After blood collection by leukapheresis, PBMCs were isolated using Ficoll-Histopaque density gradient centrifugation and then cryopreserved in the vapor phase of liquid nitrogen. Purity and quantity of every magnetically sorted T cell population were checked by analytical flow cytometry. Genomic DNA was isolated from each sorted fraction and quantified by UV absorbance on a Nanodrop 2000c. As to this clone: Its antigen remains unidentified. No much larger clonotype is one base removed from it; base qualities were not supplied.

TCR CDR3 regions were amplified from genomic DNA by multiplex PCR using the deep immunoSEQ assay. Extracted genomic DNA from each cell subset was spread evenly across all wells of several immunoSEQ 96-well plates, with each plate serving as a replicate. Each replicate PCR for sorted subsets received around 200 ng genomic DNA, equal to roughly 30,000 T cell genomes. Purified libraries were measured with a Qubit 3.0 fluorometer, size-checked on a Bioanalyzer 2100, and measured again with the KAPA Library Quantification kit. Every immunoSEQ 96-well plate was sequenced on a separate single-read 150-cycle Illumina NextSeq 550 flow cell. In the paper's pipeline: Because the immunoSEQ output included only junctional sequences and no quality scores, the filtering could not be the same as the filtering used for full-length reads. To assign V/J genes and CDR3, sequences were annotated against IMGT germline references using PyIR, a Python wrapper for IgBLAST v1.9. Any read was removed if the V/J assignment was weak (E-value above 1e-6), the CDR3 was missing, or the read contained stop codons, out-of-frame junctions, or ambiguous translated residues. A V3J clonotype was defined by an identical inferred V gene, J gene, and CDR3 amino acid sequence. To compute the percentage overlap between repertoires, the number of shared unique clonotypes was divided by the size of the smaller repertoire. Richness of each repertoire was evaluated using RTK rarefaction, the Chao1 estimator, and Recon v2.1 estimates of unobserved clonotypes. OLGA was used to compute generation probabilities for all TCRbeta clonotypes that the gDNA method yielded from a handful of donors. In TCRdb, the immuneACCESS table is reduced to in-frame sequences with V and J assigned. These tables do not hold every clone; where another copy was compared, an unresolved V gene accounts for under half, and the others remain unexplained. V and J calls and clone size follow that table, whereas D and trimming were derived from the DNA. The sample table holds about 2 million clones, of which approximately 94% were seen once. The ten largest account for 1.1% of the sample.

CDR3 length: 16 amino acids, cysteine to phenylalanine. Kept here is only the CDR3 DNA, which spans 48 bases and is read in frame from base 1. CDR1 and CDR2 are drawn from the germline V gene: SGHDN, FVKESK. V ends up 0 bases short and J 1 base short, with an unmatched junction base count of 5. The chain joins TRBV14 to TRBJ2-5, and TRBD2 aligns with 7 junction nucleotides. The TCR was taken from a man aged 18 to 30 in good health. Sequenced: naive CD8+ T cells sorted from blood. The cell subset or site tag for this specimen amounts to: CD45RA+CCR7+. CDR3 region: CASSQDFGTTQETQYF. The sequenced DNA is TGTGCCAGCAGCCAAGATTTCGGGACTACCCAAGAGACCCAGTACTTC.